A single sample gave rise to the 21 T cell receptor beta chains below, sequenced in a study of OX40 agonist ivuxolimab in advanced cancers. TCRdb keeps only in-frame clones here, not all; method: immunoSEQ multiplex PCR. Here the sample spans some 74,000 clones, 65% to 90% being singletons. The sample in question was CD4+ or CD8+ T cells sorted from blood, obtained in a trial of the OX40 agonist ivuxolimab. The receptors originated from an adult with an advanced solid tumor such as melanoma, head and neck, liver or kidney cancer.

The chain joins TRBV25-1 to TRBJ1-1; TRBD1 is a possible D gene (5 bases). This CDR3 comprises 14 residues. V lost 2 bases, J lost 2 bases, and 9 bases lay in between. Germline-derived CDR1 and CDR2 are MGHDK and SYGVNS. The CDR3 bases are TGTGCCAGCAGTGAACGGTGGGGCAACACTGAAGCTTTCTTT. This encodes CASSERWGNTEAFF.

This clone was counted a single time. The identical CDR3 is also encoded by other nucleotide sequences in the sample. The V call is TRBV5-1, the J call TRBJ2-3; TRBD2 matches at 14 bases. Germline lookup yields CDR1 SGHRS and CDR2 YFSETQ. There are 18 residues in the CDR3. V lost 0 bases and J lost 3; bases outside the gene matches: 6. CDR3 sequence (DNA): TGCGCCAGCAGCTTGGGACTAGCGGGGGGGCCTACGACAGATACGCAGTATTTT. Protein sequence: CASSLGLAGGPTTDTQYF.

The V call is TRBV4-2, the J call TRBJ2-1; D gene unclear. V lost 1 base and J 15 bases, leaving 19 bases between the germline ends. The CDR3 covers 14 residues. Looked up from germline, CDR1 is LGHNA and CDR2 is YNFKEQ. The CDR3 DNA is TGTGCCAGCAGCCAAGGCACCGTGGCCCCGAATGCGTTCTTC. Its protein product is CASSQGTVAPNAFF.

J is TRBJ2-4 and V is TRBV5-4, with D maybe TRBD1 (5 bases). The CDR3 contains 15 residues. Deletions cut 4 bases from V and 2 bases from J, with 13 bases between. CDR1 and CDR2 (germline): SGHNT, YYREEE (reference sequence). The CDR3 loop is CASSDRPVTKNIQYF. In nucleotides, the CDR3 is TGTGCCAGCAGCGACAGACCAGTTACCAAAAACATTCAGTACTTC.

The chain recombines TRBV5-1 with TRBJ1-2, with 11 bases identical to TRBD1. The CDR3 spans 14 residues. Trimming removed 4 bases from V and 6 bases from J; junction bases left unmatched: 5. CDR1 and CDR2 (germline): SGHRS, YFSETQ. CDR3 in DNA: TGCGCCAGCAGCACTGGACAGGGGGCGGATGGCTACACCTTC. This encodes CASSTGQGADGYTF.

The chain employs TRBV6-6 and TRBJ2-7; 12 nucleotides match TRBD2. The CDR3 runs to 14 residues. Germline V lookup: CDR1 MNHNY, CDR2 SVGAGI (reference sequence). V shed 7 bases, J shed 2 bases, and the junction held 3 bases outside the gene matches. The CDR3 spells CASTPSGGAYEQYF. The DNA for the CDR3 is TGTGCCAGCACCCCTAGCGGGGGGGCCTACGAGCAGTACTTC.

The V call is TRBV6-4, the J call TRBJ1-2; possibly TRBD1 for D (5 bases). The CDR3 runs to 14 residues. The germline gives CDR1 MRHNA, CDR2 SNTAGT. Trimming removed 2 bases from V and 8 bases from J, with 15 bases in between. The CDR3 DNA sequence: TGTGCCAGCAGTGACCATTGGGGGGGTGACGGCTACACCTTC. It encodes CASSDHWGGDGYTF.

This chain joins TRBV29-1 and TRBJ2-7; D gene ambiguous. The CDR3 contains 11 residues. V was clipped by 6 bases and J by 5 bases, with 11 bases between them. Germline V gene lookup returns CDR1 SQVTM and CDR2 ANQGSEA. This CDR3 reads CSVDDPDEQYF. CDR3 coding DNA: TGCAGCGTGGACGACCCGGACGAGCAGTACTTC.

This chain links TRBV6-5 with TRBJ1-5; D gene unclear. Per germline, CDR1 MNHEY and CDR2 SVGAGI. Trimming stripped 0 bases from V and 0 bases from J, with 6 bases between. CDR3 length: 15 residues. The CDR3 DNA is TGTGCCAGCAGTTACTCGAGACTTAGCAATCAGCCCCAGCATTTT. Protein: CASSYSRLSNQPQHF.

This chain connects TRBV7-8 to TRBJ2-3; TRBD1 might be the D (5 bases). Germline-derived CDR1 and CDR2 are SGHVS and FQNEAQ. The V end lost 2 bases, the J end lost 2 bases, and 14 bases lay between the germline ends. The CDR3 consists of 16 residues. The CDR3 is CASSLFDRLYTDTQYF. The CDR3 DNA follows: TGTGCCAGCAGCTTATTCGACAGACTCTACACAGATACGCAGTATTTT.

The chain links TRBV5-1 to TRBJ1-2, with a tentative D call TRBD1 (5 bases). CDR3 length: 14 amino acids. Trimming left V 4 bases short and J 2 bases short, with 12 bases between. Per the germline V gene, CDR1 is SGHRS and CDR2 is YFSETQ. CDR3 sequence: CASSPWGANYGYTF. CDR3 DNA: TGCGCCAGCAGCCCCTGGGGCGCGAACTATGGCTACACCTTC.

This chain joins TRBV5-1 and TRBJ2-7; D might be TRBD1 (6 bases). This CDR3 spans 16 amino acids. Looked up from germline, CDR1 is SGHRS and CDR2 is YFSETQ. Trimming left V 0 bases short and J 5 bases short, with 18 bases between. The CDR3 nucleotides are TGCGCCAGCAGCTTGGCACCGGCAGGGGCTTCGCACGAGCAGTACTTC. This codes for CASSLAPAGASHEQYF.

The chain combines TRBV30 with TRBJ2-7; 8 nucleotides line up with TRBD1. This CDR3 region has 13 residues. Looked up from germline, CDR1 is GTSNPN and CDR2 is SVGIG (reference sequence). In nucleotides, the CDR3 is TGTGCTGTGACCCGGGGGACAGGTACCGAGCAGTACTTC. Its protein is CAVTRGTGTEQYF.

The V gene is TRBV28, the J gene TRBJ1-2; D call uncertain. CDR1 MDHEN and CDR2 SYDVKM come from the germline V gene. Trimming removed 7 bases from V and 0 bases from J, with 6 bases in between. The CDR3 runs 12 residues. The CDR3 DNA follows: TGTGCCAGCACCTCATCTAACTATGGCTACACCTTC. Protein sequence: CASTSSNYGYTF.

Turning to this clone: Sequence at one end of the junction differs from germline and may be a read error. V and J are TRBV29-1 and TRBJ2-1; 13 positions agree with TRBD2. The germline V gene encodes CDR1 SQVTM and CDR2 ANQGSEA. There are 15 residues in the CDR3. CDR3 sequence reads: CSVEGLAGALWGQFF. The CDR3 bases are TGCAGCGTCGAAGGACTAGCGGGGGCCCTCTGGGGGCAGTTCTTC.

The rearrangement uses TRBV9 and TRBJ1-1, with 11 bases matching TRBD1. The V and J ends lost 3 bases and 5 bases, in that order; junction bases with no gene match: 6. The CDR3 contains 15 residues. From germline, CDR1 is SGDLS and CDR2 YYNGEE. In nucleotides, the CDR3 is TGTGCCAGCAGCGCGTTGGGACAGGGGGGGACTGAAGCTTTCTTT. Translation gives CASSALGQGGTEAFF.

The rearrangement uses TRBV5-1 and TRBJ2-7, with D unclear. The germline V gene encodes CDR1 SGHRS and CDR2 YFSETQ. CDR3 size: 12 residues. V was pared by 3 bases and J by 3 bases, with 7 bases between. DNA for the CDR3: TGCGCCAGCAGCTCCTCCTTCTACGAGCAGTACTTC. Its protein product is CASSSSFYEQYF.

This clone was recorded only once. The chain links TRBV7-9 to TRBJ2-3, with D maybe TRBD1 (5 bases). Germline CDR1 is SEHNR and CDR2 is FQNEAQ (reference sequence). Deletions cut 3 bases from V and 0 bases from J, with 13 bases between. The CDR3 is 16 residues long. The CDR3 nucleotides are TGTGCCAGCAGCTTCCTCGTTAGGGGAAGCACAGATACGCAGTATTTT. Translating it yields CASSFLVRGSTDTQYF.

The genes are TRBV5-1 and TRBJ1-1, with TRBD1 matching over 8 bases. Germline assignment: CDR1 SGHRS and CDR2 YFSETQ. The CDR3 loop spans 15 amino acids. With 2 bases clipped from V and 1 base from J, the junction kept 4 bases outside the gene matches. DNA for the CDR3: TGCGCCAGCAGCTTCTCAGGGGGCCCGAACACTGAAGCTTTCTTT. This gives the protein CASSFSGGPNTEAFF.

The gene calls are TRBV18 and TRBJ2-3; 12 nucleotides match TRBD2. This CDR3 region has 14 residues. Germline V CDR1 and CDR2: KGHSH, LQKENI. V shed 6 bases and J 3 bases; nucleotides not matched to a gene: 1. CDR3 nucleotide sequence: TGTGCCAGCTCCGGGACTAGCGGGACAGATACGCAGTATTTT. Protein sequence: CASSGTSGTDTQYF.

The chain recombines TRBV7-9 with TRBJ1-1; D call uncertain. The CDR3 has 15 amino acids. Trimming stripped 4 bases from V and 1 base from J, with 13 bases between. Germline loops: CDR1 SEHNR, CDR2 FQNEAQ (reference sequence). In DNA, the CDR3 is TGTGCCAGCAGCTCGACCGAACAAGGGAACACTGAAGCTTTCTTT. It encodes CASSSTEQGNTEAFF.